This TCR beta chain comes out of a study of blood T cell repertoires in COVID-19. In the source study's methods: Scientists estimated how many nucleated cells there were by amplifying reference gene primers. Generated by immunoSEQ multiplex PCR, the TCRdb table keeps only in-frame clones and is missing some. For V, J and clone size, that table is used; D and trimming come from the DNA. The repertoire consists of about 350,000 clones, with almost 90% occurring once and the leading ten covering approximately 0.97%. This clone was observed many times. CDR3 size: 17 residues. Germline V gene lookup returns CDR1 SGHRS and CDR2 YFSETQ. After removal of 0 bases from V and 5 bases from J, the junction contained 6 bases not matched to a gene.

This rearrangement joins TRBV5-1 to TRBJ2-3, with 13 positions matching TRBD2. Sequencing was carried out using PBMCs or T cells enriched from blood (not recorded which). The receptor's source is a young woman who had been exposed to COVID-19. CDR3 bases: TGCGCCAGCAGCTTGGAGACTAGCGGGAGGATACGAGATACGCAGTATTTT. Its protein product is CASSLETSGRIRDTQYF.